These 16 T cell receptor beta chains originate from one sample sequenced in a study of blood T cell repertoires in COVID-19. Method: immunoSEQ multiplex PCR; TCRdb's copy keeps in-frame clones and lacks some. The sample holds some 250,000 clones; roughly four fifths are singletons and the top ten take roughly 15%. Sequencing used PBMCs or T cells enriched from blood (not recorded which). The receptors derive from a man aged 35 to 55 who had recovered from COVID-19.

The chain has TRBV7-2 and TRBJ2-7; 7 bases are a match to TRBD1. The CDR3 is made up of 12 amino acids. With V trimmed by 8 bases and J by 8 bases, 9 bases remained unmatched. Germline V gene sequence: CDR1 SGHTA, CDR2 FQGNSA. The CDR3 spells CASGETGFKQYF. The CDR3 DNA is TGTGCCAGCGGGGAGACAGGGTTTAAGCAGTACTTC.

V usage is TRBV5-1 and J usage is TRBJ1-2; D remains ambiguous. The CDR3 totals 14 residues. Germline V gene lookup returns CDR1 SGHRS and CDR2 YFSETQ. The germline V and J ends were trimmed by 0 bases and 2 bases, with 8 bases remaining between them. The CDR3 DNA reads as TGCGCCAGCAGCTTGGGAGCGGTCAACTATGGCTACACCTTC. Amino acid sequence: CASSLGAVNYGYTF.

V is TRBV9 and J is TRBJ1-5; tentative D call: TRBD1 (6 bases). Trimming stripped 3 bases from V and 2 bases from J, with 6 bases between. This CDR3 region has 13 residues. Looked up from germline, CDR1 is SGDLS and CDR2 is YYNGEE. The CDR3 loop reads CASSGQGNQPQHF. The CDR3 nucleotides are TGTGCCAGCAGCGGACAGGGCAATCAGCCCCAGCATTTT.

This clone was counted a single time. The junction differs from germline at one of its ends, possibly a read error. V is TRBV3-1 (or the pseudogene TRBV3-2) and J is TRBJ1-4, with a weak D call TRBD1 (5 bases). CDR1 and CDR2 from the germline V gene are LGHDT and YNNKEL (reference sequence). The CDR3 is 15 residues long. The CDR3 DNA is TGTGCCAGCAGCAAAGAGGTGGCAGGGTGGGAAAAACTGTTTTTT. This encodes CASSKEVAGWEKLFF.

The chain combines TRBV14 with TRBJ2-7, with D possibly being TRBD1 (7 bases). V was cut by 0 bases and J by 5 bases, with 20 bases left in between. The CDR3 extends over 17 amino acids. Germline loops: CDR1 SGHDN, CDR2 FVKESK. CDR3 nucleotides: TGTGCCAGCAGCCAAGATCGAGGGGGCCAGGGAGGCAACGAGCAGTACTTC. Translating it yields CASSQDRGGQGGNEQYF.

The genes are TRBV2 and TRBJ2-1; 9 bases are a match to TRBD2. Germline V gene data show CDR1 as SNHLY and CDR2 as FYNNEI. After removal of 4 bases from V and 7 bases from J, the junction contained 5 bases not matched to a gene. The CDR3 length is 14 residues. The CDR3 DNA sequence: TGTGCCAGCAGTGGGGCGGGAGGGCGAAATGAGCAGTTCTTC. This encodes CASSGAGGRNEQFF. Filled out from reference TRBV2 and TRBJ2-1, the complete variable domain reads EPEVTQTPSHQVTQMGQEVILRCVPISNHLYFYWYRQILGQKVEFLVSFYNNEISEKSEIFDDQFSVERPDGSNFTLKIRSTKLEDSAMYFCASSGAGGRNEQFFGPGTRLTVL.

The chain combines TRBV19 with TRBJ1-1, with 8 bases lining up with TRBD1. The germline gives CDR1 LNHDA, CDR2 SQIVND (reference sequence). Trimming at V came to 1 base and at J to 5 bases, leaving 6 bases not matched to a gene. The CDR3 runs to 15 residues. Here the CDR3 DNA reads TGTGCCAGTAGTATAGTCCCAGGGGGCGAAACTGAAGCTTTCTTT. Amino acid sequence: CASSIVPGGETEAFF.

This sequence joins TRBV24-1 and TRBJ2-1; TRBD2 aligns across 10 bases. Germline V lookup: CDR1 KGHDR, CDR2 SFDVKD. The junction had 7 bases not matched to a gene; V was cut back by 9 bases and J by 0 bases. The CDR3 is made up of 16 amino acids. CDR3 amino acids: CATSTGTSASYNEQFF. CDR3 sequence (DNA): TGTGCCACCTCGACCGGGACTAGCGCCTCCTACAATGAGCAGTTCTTC.

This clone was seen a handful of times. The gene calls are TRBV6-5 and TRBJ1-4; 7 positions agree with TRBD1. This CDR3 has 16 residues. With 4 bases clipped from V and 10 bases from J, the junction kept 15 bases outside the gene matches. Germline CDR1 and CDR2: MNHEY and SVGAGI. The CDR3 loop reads CASSSTPGTASGKLFF. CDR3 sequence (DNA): TGTGCCAGCAGTTCGACGCCCGGGACAGCCTCTGGAAAACTGTTTTTT.

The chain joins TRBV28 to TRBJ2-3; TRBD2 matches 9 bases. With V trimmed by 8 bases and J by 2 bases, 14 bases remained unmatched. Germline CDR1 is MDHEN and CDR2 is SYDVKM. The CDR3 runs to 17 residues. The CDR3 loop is CASLTGGAGGYTDTQYF. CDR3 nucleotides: TGTGCCAGCCTTACCGGGGGAGCGGGAGGTTACACAGATACGCAGTATTTT.

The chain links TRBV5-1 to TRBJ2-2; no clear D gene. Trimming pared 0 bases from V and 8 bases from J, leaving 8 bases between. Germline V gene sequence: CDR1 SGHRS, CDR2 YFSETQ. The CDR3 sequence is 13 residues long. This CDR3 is CASSLDPSGELFF. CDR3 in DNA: TGCGCCAGCAGCTTGGATCCCTCTGGGGAGCTGTTTTTT.

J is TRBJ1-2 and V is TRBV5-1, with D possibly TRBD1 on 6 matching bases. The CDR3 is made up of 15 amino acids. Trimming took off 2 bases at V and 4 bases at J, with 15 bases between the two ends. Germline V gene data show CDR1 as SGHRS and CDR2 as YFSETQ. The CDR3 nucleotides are TGCGCCAGCAGCTTAACCGGCGGGGGCGGCTATGGCTACACCTTC. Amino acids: CASSLTGGGGYGYTF. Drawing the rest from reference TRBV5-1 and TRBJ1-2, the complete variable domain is KAGVTQTPRYLIKTRGQQVTLSCSPISGHRSVSWYQQTPGQGLQFLFEYFSETQRNKGNFPGRFSGRQFSNSRSEMNVSTLELGDSALYLCASSLTGGGGYGYTFGSGTRLTVV.

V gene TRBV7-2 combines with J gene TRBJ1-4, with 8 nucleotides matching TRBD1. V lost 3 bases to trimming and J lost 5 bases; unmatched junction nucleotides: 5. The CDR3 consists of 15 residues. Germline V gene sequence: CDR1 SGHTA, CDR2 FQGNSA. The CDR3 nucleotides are TGTGCCAGCAGCTTTGACAGGGGAATAAATGAAAAACTGTTTTTT. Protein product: CASSFDRGINEKLFF.

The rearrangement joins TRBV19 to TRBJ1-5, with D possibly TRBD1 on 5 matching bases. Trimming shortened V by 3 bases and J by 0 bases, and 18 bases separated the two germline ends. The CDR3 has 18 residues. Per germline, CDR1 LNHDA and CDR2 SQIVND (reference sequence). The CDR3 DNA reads TGTGCCAGTAGTATTGGACATCCATCGGTCAATAGCAATCAGCCCCAGCATTTT. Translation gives CASSIGHPSVNSNQPQHF.

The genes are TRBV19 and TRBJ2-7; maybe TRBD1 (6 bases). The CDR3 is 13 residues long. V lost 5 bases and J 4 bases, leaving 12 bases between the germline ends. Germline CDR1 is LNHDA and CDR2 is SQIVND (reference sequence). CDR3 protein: CASSSGQPYEQYF. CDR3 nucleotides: TGTGCCAGTAGTTCCGGACAGCCTTACGAGCAGTACTTC.

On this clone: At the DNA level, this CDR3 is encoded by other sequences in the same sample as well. The CDR3 nucleotides are TGTGCCAGCAGGGACAGGGGGGGTAATCAGCCCCAGCATTTT. It specifies CASRDRGGNQPQHF. The rearrangement joins TRBV2 to TRBJ1-5; 10 positions match TRBD1. The CDR3 has 14 residues. J gave up 4 bases and V 6 bases, and 3 bases lay outside the gene matches. From germline, CDR1 is SNHLY and CDR2 FYNNEI.